The 18 T cell receptor beta chains below come from one sample, sequenced in a study of graft-versus-host responses after intestinal transplantation (dated by TCRdb to the early 2020s). What the time point label conveys for this sample: cells obtained before transplantation from donor or recipient. Library generation was performed with the immunoSEQ multiplex PCR assay. Entries here come from immuneACCESS through TCRdb and include only in-frame sequences with V and J called. Some clones fail to appear in such tables; in the studies checked, an unresolved V gene covers under half of the shortfall, and the cause of the remainder is unknown. For this sample there are around 67,000 clones; nearly 85% appear just once. The ten most abundant clones make up about 0.4% of the sample. Their cognate antigens are unknown. Sequencing was performed on unstimulated CD4+ T cells sorted from spleen or lymph node cells, taken before transplant. All receptors come from a human donor who was the organ donor for an intestinal transplant.

The chain couples TRBV7-6 to TRBJ2-7, with 10 bases identical to TRBD2. V gave up 5 bases and J gave up 4 bases; unmatched junction bases: 8. This CDR3 spans 15 amino acids. Germline V gives CDR1 SGHVS, CDR2 FNYEAQ. The CDR3 loop is CASSLGLADEYEQYV. CDR3 DNA sequence: TGTGCCAGCAGCCTAGGACTAGCGGACGAGTACGAGCAGTACGTC.

The CDR3 DNA is TGTGCCAGCAGGGGACTAGCGGAACAAGAGACCCAGTACTTC. Translation: CASRGLAEQETQYF. The rearrangement joins TRBV6-1 to TRBJ2-5; 11 nucleotides line up with TRBD2. V trimming: 6 bases; J trimming: 2 bases; junction bases outside the gene matches: 2. CDR3 length: 14 amino acids. In germline, CDR1 is MNHNS, CDR2 SASEGT.

The gene calls are TRBV27 and TRBJ2-2; tentative D call: TRBD1 (5 bases). The length of the CDR3 is 17 residues. V was shortened by 2 bases and J by 5 bases, with 18 bases between the two germline ends. The germline V gene has CDR1 MNHEY and CDR2 SMNVEV (reference sequence). This chain's CDR3 is CASSLQPGSPQTGELFF. In nucleotides, the CDR3 is TGTGCCAGCAGTTTACAACCAGGGTCCCCCCAGACCGGGGAGCTGTTTTTT.

The chain is built from TRBV6-5 and TRBJ1-6, with a possible D match to TRBD1 (6 bases). This CDR3 region has 15 residues. Germline V gene data show CDR1 as MNHEY and CDR2 as SVGAGI. Trimming left V 3 bases short and J 6 bases short, with 12 bases between. This CDR3 is CASSYFEGGNSPLHF. The CDR3 DNA follows: TGTGCCAGCAGTTATTTCGAAGGGGGTAATTCACCCCTCCACTTT.

The chain is built from TRBV28 and TRBJ2-7, with 7 nucleotides matching TRBD1. Germline CDR1 reads MDHEN; CDR2 reads SYDVKM. This CDR3 region has 12 residues. The CDR3 DNA is TGTGCCAGCAGTGCCCTTATGGGACAGCAATACGTC. Translated, it gives CASSALMGQQYV.

The rearrangement joins TRBV19 to TRBJ1-2; D is uncertain. The CDR3 runs 13 residues. CDR1 is LNHDA, CDR2 SQIVND, per germline (reference sequence). The V and J ends lost 5 bases and 2 bases respectively, with 9 bases between them. CDR3 nucleotides: TGTGCCAGTAGTGAGGGCAACAACTATGGCTACACCTTC. It codes for CASSEGNNYGYTF.

This sequence joins TRBV5-1 and TRBJ1-6; tentative D call: TRBD1 (5 bases). The germline V gene encodes CDR1 SGHRS and CDR2 YFSETQ. V lost 0 bases to trimming and J lost 7 bases, with 23 bases between them. The CDR3 sequence is 19 residues long. The CDR3 sequence is CASSLALPGMSRGNSPLHF. CDR3 DNA sequence: TGCGCCAGCAGCTTGGCCCTGCCAGGGATGAGCAGAGGAAATTCACCCCTCCACTTT. Drawing the rest from reference TRBV5-1 and TRBJ1-6, the complete variable domain is KAGVTQTPRYLIKTRGQQVTLSCSPISGHRSVSWYQQTPGQGLQFLFEYFSETQRNKGNFPGRFSGRQFSNSRSEMNVSTLELGDSALYLCASSLALPGMSRGNSPLHFGNGTRLTVT.

V is TRBV18 and J is TRBJ1-1, with 9 nucleotides matching TRBD1. Germline loops: CDR1 KGHSH, CDR2 LQKENI. CDR3 length equals 17 residues. The V and J ends lost 6 bases and 0 bases, in that order; junction bases with no gene match: 11. As DNA, the CDR3 is TGTGCCAGCTCCCCATCCCGGACAGGGGCTATGAACACTGAAGCTTTCTTT. The encoded protein is CASSPSRTGAMNTEAFF.

The V gene is TRBV30, the J gene TRBJ1-5; tentative D call: TRBD1 (5 bases). Germline V gene sequence: CDR1 GTSNPN, CDR2 SVGIG (reference sequence). V was cut by 0 bases and J by 3 bases, with 9 bases left in between. This CDR3 spans 14 amino acids. The CDR3: CAWSVGQINQPQHF. CDR3 bases: TGTGCCTGGAGTGTAGGACAAATCAATCAGCCCCAGCATTTT. Using reference TRBV30 and TRBJ1-5 for the parts outside the CDR3, the full variable domain is SQTIHQWPATLVQPVGSPLSLECTVEGTSNPNLYWYRQAAGRGLQLLFYSVGIGQISSEVPQNLSASRPQDRQFILSSKKLLLSDSGFYLCAWSVGQINQPQHFGDGTRLSIL.

Note on this clone: The junction departs from germline at one end; a sequencing error may be responsible. The V and J genes are TRBV7-2 and TRBJ1-5; 8 bases are a match to TRBD1. Germline V gene data show CDR1 as SGHTA and CDR2 as FQGNSA. The CDR3 runs 15 residues. CDR3 sequence: CASSLATGGNQPQHF. The CDR3 coding sequence is TGTGCCAGCAGCCTAGCGACAGGGGGCAATCAGCCCCAGCATTTT.

The genes are TRBV5-1 and TRBJ2-5; TRBD1 aligns across 7 bases. The V gene's germline CDR1 is SGHRS and CDR2 YFSETQ. Unmatched junction bases numbered 5, after V lost 4 bases and J lost 2 bases. The CDR3 has 14 residues. The CDR3 loop reads CASSPGTAQETQYF. The CDR3 coding sequence is TGCGCCAGCAGCCCCGGGACAGCACAAGAGACCCAGTACTTC.

V is TRBV25-1 and J is TRBJ2-3; 8 bases fit TRBD1. The CDR3 totals 16 residues. J gave up 4 bases and V 4 bases, and 10 bases lay outside the gene matches. CDR1 MGHDK and CDR2 SYGVNS come from the germline V gene. This CDR3 reads CASSAEDREGSDTQYF. Here the CDR3 DNA reads TGTGCCAGCAGTGCCGAGGACAGGGAAGGTTCAGATACGCAGTATTTT.

The J gene is TRBJ2-1, the V gene TRBV10-1; a possible D gene is TRBD2 (6 bases). V was clipped by 2 bases and J by 5 bases, with 10 bases between them. The CDR3 sequence is 14 residues long. Looked up from germline, CDR1 is WNHNN and CDR2 is SYGVQD (reference sequence). DNA for the CDR3: TGCGCCAGCAGTGAGCGGCGGGGCGACAATGAGCAGTTCTTC. It encodes CASSERRGDNEQFF.

The gene calls are TRBV18 and TRBJ2-7; D is uncertain. CDR3 length: 13 amino acids. In germline, CDR1 is KGHSH, CDR2 LQKENI. Trimming cost V 1 base and J 3 bases, with 7 bases left between them. The CDR3 sequence: CASSPQSHYEQYV. The CDR3 coding sequence is TGTGCCAGCTCACCACAATCCCACTACGAGCAGTACGTC.

The gene calls are TRBV15 and TRBJ1-2; 7 bases align to TRBD1. This CDR3 region has 13 residues. Germline trimming cut 5 bases from V and 5 bases from J; bases unmatched to any gene: 5. Per germline, CDR1 LNHNV and CDR2 YYDKDF (reference sequence). The CDR3 DNA sequence: TGTGCCACCAGCCGGGGACAGAGTTATGGCTACACCTTC. Amino acids: CATSRGQSYGYTF.

The rearrangement links TRBV6-4 to TRBJ1-2; unclear D gene. This CDR3 comprises 13 residues. Germline-derived CDR1 and CDR2 are MRHNA and SNTAGT. V was trimmed by 0 bases and J by 4 bases, leaving 6 bases between them. The CDR3 here is CASSDSYGYGYTF. For the CDR3, the DNA is TGTGCCAGCAGTGACTCTTACGGCTATGGCTACACCTTC.

The rearrangement links TRBV27 to TRBJ2-3, with D possibly being TRBD2 (7 bases). Germline V gives CDR1 MNHEY, CDR2 SMNVEV (reference sequence). The length of the CDR3 is 15 residues. V lost 5 bases, J lost 1 base, and 13 bases lay in between. DNA of the CDR3: TGTGCCAGCAGTGCGCGGGGGCCCCGCACAGATACGCAGTATTTT. It encodes CASSARGPRTDTQYF.

A single count supports this clone. The V call is TRBV27, the J call TRBJ1-6; 7 bases line up with TRBD1. V dropped 6 bases and J dropped 5; count of bases not matched to a gene: 10. The germline gives CDR1 MNHEY, CDR2 SMNVEV (reference sequence). There are 16 residues in the CDR3. The CDR3 DNA reads as TGTGCCAGCAGGATCAGAGGGACAGCTGATAATTCACCCCTCCACTTT. Translation gives CASRIRGTADNSPLHF.